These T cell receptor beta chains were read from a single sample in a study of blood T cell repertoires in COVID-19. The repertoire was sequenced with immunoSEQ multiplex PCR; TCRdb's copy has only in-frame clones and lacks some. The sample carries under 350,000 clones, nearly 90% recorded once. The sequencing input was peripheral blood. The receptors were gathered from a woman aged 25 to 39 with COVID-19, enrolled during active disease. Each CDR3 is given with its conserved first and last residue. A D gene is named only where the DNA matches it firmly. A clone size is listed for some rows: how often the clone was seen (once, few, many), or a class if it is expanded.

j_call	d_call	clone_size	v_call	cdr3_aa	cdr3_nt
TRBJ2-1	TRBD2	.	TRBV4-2	CASSAGVGGSYNEQFF	TGTGCCAGCAGCGCGGGGGTCGGGGGCTCCTACAATGAGCAGTTCTTC
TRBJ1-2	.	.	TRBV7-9	CASSSDRTSNYGYTF	TGTGCCAGCAGCTCAGACAGAACCTCTAACTATGGCTACACCTTC
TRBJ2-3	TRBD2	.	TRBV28	CASSLLSSGGSDTQYF	TGTGCCAGCAGTTTATTGTCTAGCGGGGGTTCAGATACGCAGTATTTT
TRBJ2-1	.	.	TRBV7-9	CASSLDSYNEQFF	TGTGCCAGCAGCTTGGACAGTTACAATGAGCAGTTCTTC
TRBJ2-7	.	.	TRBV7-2	CASSLVIGGYEQYF	TGTGCCAGCAGCTTAGTTATTGGCGGCTACGAGCAGTACTTC
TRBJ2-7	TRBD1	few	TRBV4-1	CASSQRQGEYEQYF	TGCGCCAGCAGCCAGCGACAGGGGGAGTACGAGCAGTACTTC
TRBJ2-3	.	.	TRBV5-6	CASSWALGNTDTQYF	TGTGCCAGCAGCTGGGCCTTAGGAAACACAGATACGCAGTATTTT
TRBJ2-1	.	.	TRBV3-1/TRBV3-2	CASSRLGNMQFF	TGTGCCAGCAGCCGACTAGGGAACATGCAGTTCTTC
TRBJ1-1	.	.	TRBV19	CASSMSGRNTEAFF	TGTGCCAGTAGTATGTCAGGGCGGAACACTGAAGCTTTCTTT
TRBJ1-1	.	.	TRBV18	CASSPLDTNTEAFF	TGTGCCAGCTCACCATTGGACACCAACACTGAAGCTTTCTTT
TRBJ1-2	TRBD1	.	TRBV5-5	CASSLVQGDGYTF	TGTGCCAGCAGCTTGGTACAGGGGGATGGCTACACCTTC
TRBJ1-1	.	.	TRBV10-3	CAIREPINTEAFF	TGTGCCATCAGAGAGCCCATTAACACTGAAGCTTTCTTT
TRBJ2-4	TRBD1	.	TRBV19	CASSIGDRISIQYF	TGTGCCAGTAGTATAGGGGACAGAATCAGCATTCAGTACTTC
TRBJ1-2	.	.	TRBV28	CASTMGGAYTF	TGTGCCAGCACCATGGGTGGAGCGTACACCTTC
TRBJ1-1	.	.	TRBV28	CASSLDTQVSAFF	TGTGCCAGCAGCCTAGATACACAGGTATCGGCTTTCTTT